This paragraph covers one TCR beta chain sequence. This sample stems from a study of blood T cell repertoires in COVID-19. Study-wide context: Specimens from acute and convalescent COVID-19 originated in the United States, Italy and Spain. Sample material is recorded as cDNA or gDNA derived from T cells, B-cell-depleted T cells, or PBMCs.

Per the original data handling: Reference gene primer amplification yielded estimated nucleated cell counts. The assay was immunoSEQ multiplex PCR, and TCRdb's table has in-frame clones only and misses some. V and J calls plus clone size are reproduced from that table; the DNA served to infer D and trimming. Here the sample spans hundreds of thousands of clones, 85% being singletons. V dropped 6 bases and J dropped 6 bases, with 18 bases sitting between them. The CDR3 consists of 15 residues. CDR1 is MNHEY, CDR2 SVGAGI, per germline. The TCR originated in a human donor in a cohort sampled during active COVID-19. Specimen: peripheral blood. The V call is TRBV6-5, the J call TRBJ1-5, with D uncertain. The CDR3 spells CASSPRTLVGQPQHF. In DNA, the CDR3 is TGTGCCAGCAGCCCGAGGACTCTGGTAGGTCAGCCCCAGCATTTT.